This TCR beta chain stems from a study of T cells after yellow fever vaccination. Study summary: With SMART-Seq v4 Ultra Low Input, the fractions containing low cell numbers were prepared. Study observations and caveats: From the bulk population, abundant clonotypes could contaminate and appear within FACS-sorted repertoires. Clonotypes appearing in both CD4 and CD8 compartments existed, and their share was small.

Notes on this clonotype: The antigen is not known.

Generation of TCR cDNA used 5'RACE template switching (which added a universal primer site and UMIs). TCRdb passed the 5' RACE reads through MiXCR, listing each CDR3 protein once. The table shows 450,000 to 550,000 distinct CDR3 sequences, with about a fifth occurring only once. The CDR3 spans 11 residues. The V and J ends lost 3 bases and 10 bases respectively, with 7 bases between them. Germline values: CDR1 SEHNR, CDR2 FQNEAQ (reference sequence). The source was PBMCs, collected 15 days after the yellow fever booster vaccination. The chain recombines TRBV7-9 with TRBJ2-1; TRBD2 is a possible D gene (5 bases). This sequence originates from a man aged 25-45 years who received the YFV17D yellow fever vaccine. The CDR3 here is CASSFKREQFF. CDR3 DNA sequence: TGTGCCAGCAGCTTCAAGCGGGAGCAGTTCTTC.